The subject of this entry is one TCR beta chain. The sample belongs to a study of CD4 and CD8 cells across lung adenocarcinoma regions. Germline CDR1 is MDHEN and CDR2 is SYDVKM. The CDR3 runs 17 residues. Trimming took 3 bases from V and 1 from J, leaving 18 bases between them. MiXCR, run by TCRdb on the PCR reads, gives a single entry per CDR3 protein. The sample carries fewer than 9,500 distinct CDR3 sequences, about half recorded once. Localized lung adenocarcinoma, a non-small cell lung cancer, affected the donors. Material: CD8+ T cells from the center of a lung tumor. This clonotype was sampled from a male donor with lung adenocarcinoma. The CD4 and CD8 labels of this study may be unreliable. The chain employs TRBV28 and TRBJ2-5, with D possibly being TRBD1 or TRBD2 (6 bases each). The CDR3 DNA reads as TGTGCCAGCAGTTTCCACCCCCCTCGGGGGCCCCAAGAGACCCAGTACTTC. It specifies CASSFHPPRGPQETQYF. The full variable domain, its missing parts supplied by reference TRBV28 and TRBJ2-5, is DVKVTQSSRYLVKRTGEKVFLECVQDMDHENMFWYRQDPGLGLRLIYFSYDVKMKEKGDIPEGYSVSREKKERFSLILESASTNQTSMYLCASSFHPPRGPQETQYFGPGTRLLVL.